This paragraph covers one T cell receptor beta chain sequence. Its antigen is currently unknown. J gave up 1 base and V 4 bases, and 17 bases lay outside the gene matches. Germline CDR1 and CDR2: SGHRS and YFSETQ. This CDR3 is 19 amino acids long. The entry originates in a study of shared clonotypes between healthy human individuals. Background on the study: With ages of 18 to 49, the donors were two women and three men. Three CD4 naive, three CD4 memory, two CD8 naive and one CD8 memory plate were used per donor. Study-wide findings and caveats: The expectation was that sequencing depth would affect clonotype sharing among donors. Generation probabilities of non-shared clonotypes were lower (relative to those shared by all four donors).

Produced via immunoSEQ multiplex PCR; TCRdb's table is partial and in-frame only. Altogether over 850,000 clones are present, more than 75% being singletons, with the ten largest covering under 0.6%. This TCR was recovered from a man younger than 35 in good health. Some clones in this sample may be carry-over from other donors' samples. The chain has TRBV5-1 and TRBJ2-4; TRBD1 matches at 7 bases. The specimen was memory CD4+ T cells from PBMCs. The subset is: CD45RA-negative fraction. The CDR3 nucleotides read TGCGCCAGCAGCCGTTTGTCCCGGACAGGCGGACTCGCCAAAAACATTCAGTACTTC. Translated, it gives CASSRLSRTGGLAKNIQYF.